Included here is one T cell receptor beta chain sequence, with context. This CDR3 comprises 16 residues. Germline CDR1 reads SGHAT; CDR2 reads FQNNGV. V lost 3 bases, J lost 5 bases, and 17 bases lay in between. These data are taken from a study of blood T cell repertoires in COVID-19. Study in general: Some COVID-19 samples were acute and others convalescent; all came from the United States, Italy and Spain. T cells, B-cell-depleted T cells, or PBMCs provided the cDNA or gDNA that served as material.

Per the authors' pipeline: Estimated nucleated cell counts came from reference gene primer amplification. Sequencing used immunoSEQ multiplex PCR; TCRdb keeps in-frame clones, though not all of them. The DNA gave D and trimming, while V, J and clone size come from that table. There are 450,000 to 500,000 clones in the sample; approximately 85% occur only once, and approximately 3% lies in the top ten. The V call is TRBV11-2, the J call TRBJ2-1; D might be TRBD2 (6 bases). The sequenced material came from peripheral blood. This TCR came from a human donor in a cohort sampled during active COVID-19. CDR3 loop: CASSLIAASVDNEQFF. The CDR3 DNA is TGTGCCAGCAGCTTGATTGCGGCTAGCGTCGACAATGAGCAGTTCTTC.